This T cell receptor beta chain was captured by sequencing in a study of vaccination effects on CD4 cells after COVID-19. The repertoire was sequenced with immunoSEQ multiplex PCR; TCRdb's copy has only in-frame clones and lacks some. The table lists approximately 40,000 clones, approximately 70% of them singletons. Pools of viral peptides were used by the ViraFEST assay to expand antigen-specific CD4+ T cells ahead of sequencing. Scientists isolated CD4+ T cells after a roughly 10-day culture period ended. All vaccine recipients tested negative for nucleocapsid antibodies and had never contracted SARS-CoV-2 infection. With V trimmed by 4 bases and J by 3 bases, 7 bases remained unmatched. CDR1 and CDR2 (germline): SEHNR, FQNEAQ (reference sequence). This CDR3 has 15 amino acids. This clone turned up a few times. Its antigen is as yet unknown.

The source is a human donor who received a COVID-19 vaccine. The rearrangement links TRBV7-9 to TRBJ1-1; TRBD1 matches 8 bases. This sample comprised CD4+ T cells from PBMCs cultured with SARS-CoV-2 spike peptides, obtained before COVID-19 vaccination. CDR3: CASSSQTGVDTEAFF. The CDR3 DNA is TGTGCCAGCAGCTCCCAGACAGGGGTAGACACTGAAGCTTTCTTT. Drawing the rest from reference TRBV7-9 and TRBJ1-1, the complete variable domain is DTGVSQNPRHKITKRGQNVTFRCDPISEHNRLYWYRQTLGQGPEFLTYFQNEAQLEKSRLLSDRFSAERPKGSFSTLEIQRTEQGDSAMYLCASSSQTGVDTEAFFGQGTRLTVV.